Listed below are T cell receptor beta chains from one sample, sequenced in a study of blood T cells in healthy people across ages. TCRdb called the 5' RACE reads again in MiXCR, with one record for every CDR3 protein. The table includes 1.5 million to 2 million distinct CDR3 sequences, 30% to 40% detected once. The material sequenced was blood. These receptors were taken from a human donor in good health. Both conserved end residues are part of each CDR3. A D gene is named only where the DNA matches it firmly. Clone size appears in some rows only: once, few, many, or a class for an expanded clone.

14	TRBV25-1	TRBJ2-7	TRBD1	few	TGTGCCGGGCGCAATTGGGACAGGTCCTACGAGCAGTACTTC	CAGRNWDRSYEQYF
13	TRBV20-1	TRBJ2-7	-	-	TGTAGTGCTAGATGGCAACGGGGCTACGAGCAGTACTTC	CSARWQRGYEQYF
16	TRBV4-1	TRBJ1-1	-	few	TGCGCCAGCAGCCAAGAGCGTTTGCAGGGGCGCACTGAAGCTTTCTTT	CASSQERLQGRTEAFF
15	TRBV5-6	TRBJ1-6	TRBD1	-	TGTGCCAGCAGCTTGATAGGACAGGGAGGTTCACCCCTCCACTTT	CASSLIGQGGSPLHF
15	TRBV4-1	TRBJ2-5	-	-	TGCGCCAGCAGCTCAAGGGGGGGTGTGGCGGAGACCCAGTACTTC	CASSSRGGVAETQYF
13	TRBV20-1	TRBJ1-2	-	-	TGCAGTGCTAGTACATTGAAGGTCTATGGCTACACCTTC	CSASTLKVYGYTF
12	TRBV9	TRBJ2-1	-	-	TGTGCCAGCAGCGTAGATAACAATGAGCAGTTCTTC	CASSVDNNEQFF
16	TRBV11-2	TRBJ1-2	TRBD1	-	TGTGCCAGTCGGGACGTAAAGGGGGCCGCTAACTATGGCTACACCTTC	CASRDVKGAANYGYTF
12	TRBV20-1	TRBJ1-2	TRBD1	-	TGCAGTGCTAGACCGGACAGGGATGGCTACACCTTC	CSARPDRDGYTF
16	TRBV10-3	TRBJ2-1	-	once	TGTGCCATCAGGGGGGGGACACAGAGCTCCTACAATGAGCAGTTCTTC	CAIRGGTQSSYNEQFF
16	TRBV4-2	TRBJ1-1	-	-	TGTGCCAGCAGCCAAGTCCCGGGACGGCCGAACACTGAAGCTTTCTTT	CASSQVPGRPNTEAFF
13	TRBV29-1	TRBJ2-1	TRBD2	-	TGCAGCCCTACTAGCGGGGCAGCGGGTGAGCAGTTCTTC	CSPTSGAAGEQFF
12	TRBV30	TRBJ1-2	-	-	TGTGCCTGGAGTAGGAGCTACTATGGCTACACCTTC	CAWSRSYYGYTF
13	TRBV11-2	TRBJ1-5	-	-	TGTGCCAGCAGCGCGGGGGCCCATCAGCCCCAGCATTTT	CASSAGAHQPQHF
15	TRBV10-3	TRBJ1-5	-	-	TGTGCCATCAGTGAGTCTGGAGTAACCTATCAGCCCCAGCATTTT	CAISESGVTYQPQHF
14	TRBV11-1	TRBJ1-2	TRBD1	-	TGTGCCAGCAGCGGCTCCAGGACAGGGAAGGTCTACACCTTC	CASSGSRTGKVYTF
13	TRBV6-1	TRBJ1-5	TRBD1	-	TGTGCCAGCAGGGGACAGGGCCATCAGCCCCAGCATTTT	CASRGQGHQPQHF
16	TRBV2	TRBJ1-4	-	-	TGTGCCAGCAGTGACACCGGGCCGACAACTAATGAAAAACTGTTTTTT	CASSDTGPTTNEKLFF
15	TRBV7-6	TRBJ2-7	-	few	TGTGCCAGCAGCCCTAATATTAGAGGGATCGGCGAGCAGTACTTC	CASSPNIRGIGEQYF
15	TRBV3-1	TRBJ2-1	-	-	TGTGCCAGCAGCCAAGGGCCAAGCAGGGCCCATGAGCAGTTCTTC	CASSQGPSRAHEQFF
18	TRBV5-1	TRBJ2-1	TRBD2	few	TGCGCCAGCAGCTTGGTGTCTAGCGGGGGTAGCTCCTACAATGAGCAGTTCTTC	CASSLVSSGGSSYNEQFF
13	TRBV12-3/TRBV12-4	TRBJ2-4	-	-	TGTGCCAGCAACTGGGACTCCTACAATGAGCAGTACTTC	CASNWDSYNEQYF
16	TRBV9	TRBJ2-5	-	-	TGTGCCAGCAGCGTAGGCGGAACTGCGTACCAAGAGACCCAGTACTTC	CASSVGGTAYQETQYF
18	TRBV11-1	TRBJ2-3	TRBD1	-	TGTGCCAGCAGCTTATTCGGGACAGGGCCCCCTAGCACAGATACGCAGTATTTT	CASSLFGTGPPSTDTQYF
13	TRBV7-6	TRBJ1-4	-	-	TGTGCCAGCAGCCCCGGGACGACTGAAAAACTGTTTTTT	CASSPGTTEKLFF
17	TRBV12-3/TRBV12-4	TRBJ1-5	-	once	TGTGCCAGCAGTTTAGTAGGCAGGTCGAGAAATAATCAGCCCCAGCATTTT	CASSLVGRSRNNQPQHF
15	TRBV7-3	TRBJ2-7	-	-	TGTGCCAGCAGCTTAGGGACCGATCGATCCTACGAGCAGTACTTC	CASSLGTDRSYEQYF
16	TRBV4-3	TRBJ2-7	TRBD2	many	TGCGCCAGCAGCCAGCGGCGGGGCGGGGGGTCCTACGAGCAGTACTTC	CASSQRRGGGSYEQYF
15	TRBV15	TRBJ2-1	TRBD1	-	TGTGCCACCAGCAGAAGACAGGGGGCGAGTAATGAGCAGTTCTTC	CATSRRQGASNEQFF
15	TRBV5-1	TRBJ2-2	TRBD1	-	TGCGCCAGCAGCTTGTGGCAGGGGGTCACCGGGGAGCTGTTTTTT	CASSLWQGVTGELFF